The clone carrying this TCR beta chain was picked up a small number of times. Antigen: not known. 13 Jbeta primers and 60 Vbeta primers were used for the PCR. Clones were sequenced by immunoSEQ multiplex PCR, and TCRdb holds only the in-frame ones, with some missing. The sample lists approximately 100,000 clones; 65% to 85% were seen once. These data originate in a study of cytomegalovirus exposure and HLA in healthy donors. General study points: Segments of the TCR beta V type were, in most cases, productive about 87% or about 30% of the time in an earlier analysis. Cytomegalovirus-associated status was assigned to fewer than 200 TCR beta chains. In a later analysis, TCR beta V- and J-gene trimming showed a link to a missense DCLRE1C variant.

Germline V gives CDR1 MNHEY, CDR2 SMNVEV (reference sequence). The CDR3 runs to 18 residues. The V and J ends lost 5 bases and 8 bases, in that order; junction bases with no gene match: 18. The chain uses TRBV27 and TRBJ2-1, with 10 bases matching TRBD2. Sequencing was done on a sample of PBMCs. This clonotype originated in a middle-aged man in good health and CMV-seropositive. In nucleotides, the CDR3 is TGTGCCAGCAGTAGGGGTAGGGCTAGCGGGAGTCTCACCTATGAGCAGTTCTTC. This sequence encodes CASSRGRASGSLTYEQFF.